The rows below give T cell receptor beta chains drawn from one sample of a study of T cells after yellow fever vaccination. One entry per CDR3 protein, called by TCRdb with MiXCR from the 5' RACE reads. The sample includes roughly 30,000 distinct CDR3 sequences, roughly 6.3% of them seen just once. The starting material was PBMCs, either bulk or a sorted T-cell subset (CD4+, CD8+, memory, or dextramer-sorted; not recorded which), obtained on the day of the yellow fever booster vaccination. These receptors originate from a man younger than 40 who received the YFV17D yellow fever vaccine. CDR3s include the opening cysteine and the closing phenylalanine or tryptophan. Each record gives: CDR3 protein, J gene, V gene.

CDR3: CSASVPSGDNEQFF
J: TRBJ2-1
V: TRBV20-1

CDR3: CASSLAGAETQYF
J: TRBJ2-5
V: TRBV7-9

CDR3: CASSLKQPSSYNEQFF
J: TRBJ2-1
V: TRBV5-1

CDR3: CASSLYSKNIQYF
J: TRBJ2-4
V: TRBV12-3/TRBV12-4

CDR3: CASSPGLAVPEQFF
J: TRBJ2-1
V: TRBV19

CDR3: CASSLSWNYEQYF
J: TRBJ2-7
V: TRBV12-3/TRBV12-4

CDR3: CATSSRRADTQYF
J: TRBJ2-3
V: TRBV15

CDR3: CASSFRGSGIQPQHF
J: TRBJ1-5
V: TRBV28

CDR3: CSVEDLLDGYTF
J: TRBJ1-2
V: TRBV29-1

CDR3: CAIRTFSSYEQYF
J: TRBJ2-7
V: TRBV10-3

CDR3: CASRGSMDTQYF
J: TRBJ2-3
V: TRBV28

CDR3: CSARDSGSGRDTQYF
J: TRBJ2-3
V: TRBV20-1

CDR3: CASSLEKNGYQPQHF
J: TRBJ1-5
V: TRBV7-2

CDR3: CASSLEQVPSYEQYF
J: TRBJ2-7
V: TRBV11-2

CDR3: CSARDSSPDTQYF
J: TRBJ2-3
V: TRBV20-1

CDR3: CASSQEPEGTGNTIYF
J: TRBJ1-3
V: TRBV4-3

CDR3: CSATRLAGNQETQYF
J: TRBJ2-5
V: TRBV20-1

CDR3: CAWSWWGQGFLETQYF
J: TRBJ2-5
V: TRBV30

CDR3: CASSFGSSGEKLFF
J: TRBJ1-4
V: TRBV7-9

CDR3: CSAREWTRSSYEQYF
J: TRBJ2-7
V: TRBV20-1

CDR3: CAISDRTGGGQPQHF
J: TRBJ1-5
V: TRBV10-3

CDR3: CSVRGAGQETNYGYTF
J: TRBJ1-2
V: TRBV29-1

CDR3: CASSAGTGQTYEQYF
J: TRBJ2-7
V: TRBV6-1

CDR3: CASSQGLIAGYTF
J: TRBJ1-2
V: TRBV6-1

CDR3: CATSPGTSGRGTQYF
J: TRBJ2-3
V: TRBV7-9

CDR3: CSARGGAGGSTDTQYF
J: TRBJ2-3
V: TRBV20-1

CDR3: CASSRNSNQPQHF
J: TRBJ1-5
V: TRBV3-1

CDR3: CASSRQGDTEAFF
J: TRBJ1-1
V: TRBV28

CDR3: CAISDPTDRAYEQYF
J: TRBJ2-7
V: TRBV10-3

CDR3: CASSPRFSYNEQFF
J: TRBJ2-1
V: TRBV28

CDR3: CASSLGQDRSYEQYF
J: TRBJ2-7
V: TRBV7-2

CDR3: CAISEFLARKTSYEQYF
J: TRBJ2-7
V: TRBV10-3

CDR3: CASSLQTGYGYTF
J: TRBJ1-2
V: TRBV12-3/TRBV12-4

CDR3: CATARYAGELFF
J: TRBJ2-2
V: TRBV15

CDR3: CASGSYEQYF
J: TRBJ2-7
V: TRBV6-6

CDR3: CASSSRLAVTGELFF
J: TRBJ2-2
V: TRBV19

CDR3: CSVESRGTDTQYF
J: TRBJ2-3
V: TRBV29-1

CDR3: CASRDTTTGVQETQYF
J: TRBJ2-5
V: TRBV5-1

CDR3: CASSLAGQPLYEQYF
J: TRBJ2-7
V: TRBV12-3/TRBV12-4

CDR3: CASSFARLQFF
J: TRBJ2-1
V: TRBV27